This TCR beta chain was captured by sequencing in a study of neurological immune-mediated disorders. About the study: Relapsing-remitting disease affected approximately 30, and secondary progressive 3, of some 34 multiple sclerosis patients.

This clonotype was seen only once. The antigen remains unidentified. No DNA is shown, since the ends of the CDR3 on it are uncertain; the CDR3 is the one TCRdb lists. Regarding the study as a whole: Phylogenetic grouping assigned the repertoires of 18 of 34 multiple sclerosis patients to a single related-CDR3 cluster, representing a possible signature.

Described time point: longitudinal time-point 2. The unsorted libraries were generated from a total of 2 million PBMCs, which had been stored in RNAlater at -80 C. The cDNA was generated by 5'RACE with 10-nucleotide random UMIs. TCRdb analysed the 5' RACE reads with MiXCR anew, one entry per CDR3 protein. Seen here are 65,000 to 95,000 distinct CDR3 sequences, 4.5% to 7.5% observed once, and the top ten hold over 6.5%. Sequenced: PBMCs. The TCR sequence derives from a woman aged 55-70 years with multiple sclerosis.

Here the CDR3 reads CASSFYICSAMGHGTGELFF. The chain joins TRBV9 to TRBJ2-2; the table's D call, TRBD2, has no DNA check behind it. The germline CDR1 and CDR2 sequences are SGDLS and YYNGEE. Including both end residues, the CDR3 is 20 amino acids long.